This TCR beta chain came from a study of control samples from healthy donors and cancer patients. Here immunoSEQ multiplex PCR was the method, and the copy in TCRdb shows in-frame clones only, minus some. In the table there are some 70,000 clones, around 80% of which are singletons. The CDR3 extends over 15 amino acids. V was clipped by 1 base and J by 3 bases, with 9 bases between them. The germline gives CDR1 LGHDT, CDR2 YNNKEL (reference sequence). The chain has TRBV3-1 (or the pseudogene TRBV3-2) and TRBJ2-2; TRBD2 is a possible D gene (7 bases). Material for sequencing was blood. The receptor was isolated from a man between 60 and 70 years old in good health. The CDR3 DNA sequence: TGTGCCAGCAGCCAAGTAGGGGGGGACACCGGGGAGCTGTTTTTT. Amino acids: CASSQVGGDTGELFF.